This entry is about one T cell receptor beta chain. J was trimmed by 2 bases and V by 5 bases; bases with no gene match: 10. From germline, CDR1 is MNHNY and CDR2 SVGAGI (reference sequence). The CDR3 is 18 amino acids. The data derive from a study of blood T cell repertoires in COVID-19. On the study more broadly: Sample material is recorded as cDNA or gDNA derived from T cells, B-cell-depleted T cells, or PBMCs.

As processed by the authors: Amplified reference gene primers provided the basis for estimating nucleated cell counts. Sequencing was performed with immunoSEQ multiplex PCR; in TCRdb, only in-frame clones are kept and a portion is missing. Clonal size and the V and J genes are those of that table, whereas D and trimming came from the DNA. Seen here are over 600,000 clones, more than 80% observed once, and the top ten hold under 0.3%. V usage is TRBV6-6 and J usage is TRBJ2-7; 15 bases align to TRBD2. The sequenced sample was peripheral blood. The TCR originated in a woman between 18 and 30 years old with acute or convalescent COVID-19. The CDR3 reads CASSPPGLAGGGPYEQYF. CDR3 coding DNA: TGTGCCAGCAGTCCCCCGGGACTAGCGGGGGGCGGGCCCTACGAGCAGTACTTC.